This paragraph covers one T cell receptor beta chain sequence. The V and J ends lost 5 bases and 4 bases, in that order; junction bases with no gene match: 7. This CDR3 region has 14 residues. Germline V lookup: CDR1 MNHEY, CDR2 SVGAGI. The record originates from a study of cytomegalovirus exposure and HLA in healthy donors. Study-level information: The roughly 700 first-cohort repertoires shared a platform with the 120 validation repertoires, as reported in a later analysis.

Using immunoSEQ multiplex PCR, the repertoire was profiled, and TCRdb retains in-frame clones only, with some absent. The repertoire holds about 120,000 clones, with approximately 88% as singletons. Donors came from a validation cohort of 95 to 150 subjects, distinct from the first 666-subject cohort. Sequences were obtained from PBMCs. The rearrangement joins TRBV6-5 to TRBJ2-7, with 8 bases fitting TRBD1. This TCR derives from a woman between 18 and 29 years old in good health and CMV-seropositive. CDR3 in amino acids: CASSPGGGFYEQYF. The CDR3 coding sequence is TGTGCCAGCAGTCCAGGGGGCGGGTTTTACGAGCAGTACTTC.